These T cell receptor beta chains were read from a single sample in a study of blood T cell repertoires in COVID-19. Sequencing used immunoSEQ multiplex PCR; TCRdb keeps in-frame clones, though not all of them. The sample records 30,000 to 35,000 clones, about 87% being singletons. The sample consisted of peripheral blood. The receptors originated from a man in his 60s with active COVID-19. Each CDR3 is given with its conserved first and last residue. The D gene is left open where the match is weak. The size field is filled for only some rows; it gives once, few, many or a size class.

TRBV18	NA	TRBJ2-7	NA	TGTGCCAGCTCACCACCAGACAGCTACCGGATCGAGCAGTACTTC	CASSPPDSYRIEQYF
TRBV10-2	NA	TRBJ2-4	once	TGCGCCAGCAGTGAGTCGGGGCTTGGGGCCAAAAACATTCAGTACTTC	CASSESGLGAKNIQYF
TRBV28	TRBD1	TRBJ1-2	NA	TGTGCCAGCACGGACAGGGAGTATGGCTACACCTTC	CASTDREYGYTF
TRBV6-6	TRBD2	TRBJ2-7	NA	TGTGCCAGCAGTTACGTGGGGGGGGGAGCCGAGCAGTACTTC	CASSYVGGGAEQYF
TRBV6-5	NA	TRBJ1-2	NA	TGTGCCAGCAGGTCGGGTAACTATGGCTACACCTTC	CASRSGNYGYTF
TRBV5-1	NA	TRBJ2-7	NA	TGCGCCAGCAGCTTTTGGCAATCCTACGAGCAGTACTTC	CASSFWQSYEQYF
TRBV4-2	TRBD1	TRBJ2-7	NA	TGTGCCAGCAGCCAAGATCTGGGGACAGGGGGCGAGGAGCAGTACTTC	CASSQDLGTGGEEQYF
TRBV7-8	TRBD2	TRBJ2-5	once	TGTGCCAGCAGCCCCCCCGAGTGGGTAGCGGGAGTCCGACAAGAGACCCAGTACTTC	CASSPPEWVAGVRQETQYF
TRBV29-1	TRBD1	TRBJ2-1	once	TGCAGCGAGTCCGGGACAGGGGCCTACAATGAGCAGTTCTTC	CSESGTGAYNEQFF
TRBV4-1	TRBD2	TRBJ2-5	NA	TGCGCCAGCTCGGGACAGGGAGGACTAGCGGGAGTATTTACCCAAGAGACCCAGTACTTC	CASSGQGGLAGVFTQETQYF
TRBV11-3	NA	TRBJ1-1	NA	TGTGCCAGCAGCCTCGAGGGAAATGCTGAAGCTTTCTTT	CASSLEGNAEAFF
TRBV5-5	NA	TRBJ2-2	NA	TGTGCCAGCAGCTCATTTAGCCAAGGCCCCTTCGGGGAACTGTTTTTT	CASSSFSQGPFGELFF
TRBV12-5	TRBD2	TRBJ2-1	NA	TGTGCTAGTGGAATGGCTAGCGGGATCGCCCACAATGAGCAGTTCTTC	CASGMASGIAHNEQFF
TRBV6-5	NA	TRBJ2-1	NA	TGTGCCAGCAGTTACGCATTCACAGGGGGGGTGAATGAGCAGTTCTTC	CASSYAFTGGVNEQFF
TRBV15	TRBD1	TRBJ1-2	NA	TGTGCCACCAGCAGTCCCTCCGGGACAGGGGGCGCGGGCTACACCTTC	CATSSPSGTGGAGYTF
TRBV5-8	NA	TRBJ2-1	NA	TGTGCCAGCAGCTTGGCCCTCCGTTACAATGAGCAGTTCTTC	CASSLALRYNEQFF
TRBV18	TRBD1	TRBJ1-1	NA	TGTGCCAGCTCACCGCTGACAGGGTCCTCCACTGAAGCTTTCTTT	CASSPLTGSSTEAFF
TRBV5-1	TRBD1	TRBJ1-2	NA	TGCGCCAGCAGCGGAGGGTCCCAGGGGGCAAATGGCTACACCTTC	CASSGGSQGANGYTF
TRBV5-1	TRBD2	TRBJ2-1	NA	TGCGCCAGCAGCTTGGTAGCGGGGTCCTACAATGAGCAGTTCTTC	CASSLVAGSYNEQFF
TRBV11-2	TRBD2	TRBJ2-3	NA	TGTGCCAGCAGCTCAAAGAATCTTGCGGGAGGGTTTCTAGATACGCAGTATTTT	CASSSKNLAGGFLDTQYF
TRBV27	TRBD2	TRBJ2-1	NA	TGTGCCAGCAGTTTATGGCTAGCGGGAGTCAATGAGCAGTTCTTC	CASSLWLAGVNEQFF
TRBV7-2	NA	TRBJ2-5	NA	TGTGCCAGCAGCCCTACCGTAGCGGAGCAAGAGACCCAGTACTTC	CASSPTVAEQETQYF